The rows below give T cell receptor beta chains drawn from one sample of a study of blood T cell repertoires in COVID-19. Some clones are missing from TCRdb's copy, which holds only in-frame ones; the method was immunoSEQ multiplex PCR. The data hold 60,000 to 80,000 clones, with more than 80% observed a single time. Sequenced sample: peripheral blood. The source of these receptors is a woman aged 80 or over with acute or convalescent COVID-19. Both conserved end residues are part of each CDR3. The order of the fields is CDR3 length, V gene, J gene, clone size, D gene, CDR3 protein, CDR3 DNA. A D gene is named only where the DNA matches it firmly. Only some rows state a clone size, as once, few, many or a class for expanded clones.

len: 16
v_gene: TRBV19
j_gene: TRBJ1-4
abundance: .
d_gene: .
CDR3aa: CARLEDRMDLCEKLFF
CDR3nt: TGTGCCAGGCTAGAAGACAGAATGGATTTATGTGAAAAACTGTTTTTT

len: 16
v_gene: TRBV11-3
j_gene: TRBJ2-1
abundance: .
d_gene: .
CDR3aa: CASSPRVPGRRNEQFF
CDR3nt: TGTGCCAGCAGCCCCAGGGTACCGGGGAGGAGGAATGAGCAGTTCTTC

len: 14
v_gene: TRBV5-1
j_gene: TRBJ1-5
abundance: .
d_gene: TRBD1
CDR3aa: CASSEGQANQPQHF
CDR3nt: TGCGCCAGCAGCGAGGGACAGGCCAATCAGCCCCAGCATTTT

len: 15
v_gene: TRBV6-5
j_gene: TRBJ2-7
abundance: .
d_gene: TRBD2
CDR3aa: CASRNLRLAGDEQYF
CDR3nt: TGTGCCAGCAGAAATTTAAGGCTAGCGGGAGACGAGCAGTACTTC

len: 14
v_gene: TRBV6-6
j_gene: TRBJ1-1
abundance: .
d_gene: TRBD1
CDR3aa: CASRHRDRDTEAFF
CDR3nt: TGTGCCAGCAGGCACCGGGACAGGGACACTGAAGCTTTCTTT

len: 13
v_gene: TRBV12-3/TRBV12-4
j_gene: TRBJ1-1
abundance: few
d_gene: .
CDR3aa: CASSPRLETEAFF
CDR3nt: TGTGCCAGCAGCCCGCGGTTAGAGACTGAAGCTTTCTTT

len: 14
v_gene: TRBV5-1
j_gene: TRBJ1-3
abundance: .
d_gene: .
CDR3aa: CASSDTYSGNTIYF
CDR3nt: TGCGCCAGCAGCGATACATACTCTGGAAACACCATATATTTT

len: 16
v_gene: TRBV19
j_gene: TRBJ1-3
abundance: .
d_gene: TRBD1
CDR3aa: CASTTTGGYSGNTIYF
CDR3nt: TGTGCCAGTACCACGACAGGGGGTTACTCTGGAAACACCATATATTTT

len: 14
v_gene: TRBV5-4
j_gene: TRBJ1-5
abundance: .
d_gene: .
CDR3aa: CASSLDNSNQPQHF
CDR3nt: TGTGCCAGCAGCTTGGACAATAGCAATCAGCCCCAGCATTTT

len: 14
v_gene: TRBV7-3
j_gene: TRBJ1-1
abundance: .
d_gene: .
CDR3aa: CASSLTGGDTEAFF
CDR3nt: TGTGCCAGCAGCTTAACGGGGGGTGACACTGAAGCTTTCTTT

len: 12
v_gene: TRBV6-2/TRBV6-3
j_gene: TRBJ2-7
abundance: .
d_gene: .
CDR3aa: CASSYSVGEQYF
CDR3nt: TGTGCCAGCAGTTACTCTGTCGGGGAGCAGTACTTC

len: 17
v_gene: TRBV29-1
j_gene: TRBJ2-3
abundance: .
d_gene: TRBD2
CDR3aa: CSVDGLAGVFSTDTQYF
CDR3nt: TGCAGCGTCGACGGACTAGCGGGGGTTTTTAGCACAGATACGCAGTATTTT

len: 14
v_gene: TRBV7-9
j_gene: TRBJ1-2
abundance: .
d_gene: .
CDR3aa: CASSPLSTDYGYTF
CDR3nt: TGTGCCAGCAGTCCTCTTTCGACAGACTATGGCTACACCTTC

len: 15
v_gene: TRBV10-2
j_gene: TRBJ1-5
abundance: .
d_gene: TRBD1
CDR3aa: CASRRTGVSNQPQHF
CDR3nt: TGCGCCAGCCGCCGAACAGGGGTGAGCAATCAGCCCCAGCATTTT

len: 12
v_gene: TRBV2
j_gene: TRBJ2-7
abundance: .
d_gene: .
CDR3aa: CASRPPLDEQYF
CDR3nt: TGTGCCAGCAGGCCTCCCCTAGACGAGCAGTACTTC

len: 15
v_gene: TRBV5-1
j_gene: TRBJ2-1
abundance: .
d_gene: TRBD1
CDR3aa: CASSWDRATNNEQFF
CDR3nt: TGCGCCAGCAGCTGGGACAGGGCTACGAACAATGAGCAGTTCTTC

len: 17
v_gene: TRBV19
j_gene: TRBJ1-1
abundance: .
d_gene: TRBD1
CDR3aa: CASSRKQGGLRLAEAFF
CDR3nt: TGTGCCAGTAGTAGAAAACAGGGGGGTCTCCGGCTGGCTGAAGCTTTCTTT

len: 13
v_gene: TRBV3-1/TRBV3-2
j_gene: TRBJ1-1
abundance: .
d_gene: .
CDR3aa: CASSQGRDTEAFF
CDR3nt: TGTGCCAGCAGCCAGGGGAGGGACACTGAAGCTTTCTTT

len: 13
v_gene: TRBV7-3
j_gene: TRBJ2-7
abundance: .
d_gene: TRBD2
CDR3aa: CASSQRGSYEQYF
CDR3nt: TGTGCCAGCAGCCAGCGGGGGTCCTACGAGCAGTACTTC

len: 14
v_gene: TRBV4-3
j_gene: TRBJ2-5
abundance: .
d_gene: .
CDR3aa: CASSQDTSRETQYF
CDR3nt: TGCGCCAGCAGCCAAGATACTAGCCGCGAGACCCAGTACTTC

len: 15
v_gene: TRBV9
j_gene: TRBJ1-5
abundance: .
d_gene: .
CDR3aa: CASSVEGSPGQPQHF
CDR3nt: TGTGCCAGCAGCGTAGAAGGGTCCCCGGGGCAGCCCCAGCATTTT

len: 12
v_gene: TRBV29-1
j_gene: TRBJ2-1
abundance: once
d_gene: .
CDR3aa: CSVEAGTLEQFF
CDR3nt: TGCAGCGTTGAAGCCGGGACTCTCGAGCAGTTCTTC

len: 16
v_gene: TRBV3-1/TRBV3-2
j_gene: TRBJ2-1
abundance: .
d_gene: TRBD2
CDR3aa: CASSQTGTSGNNEQFF
CDR3nt: TGTGCCAGCAGCCAAACCGGGACTAGCGGGAACAATGAGCAGTTCTTC